A selection of T cell receptor beta chains follows, all from one sample in a study of blood T cell repertoires in COVID-19. Generated by immunoSEQ multiplex PCR, the TCRdb table keeps only in-frame clones and is missing some. Of about 120,000 clones listed, roughly 90% are singletons. Sequencing input: peripheral blood. These TCRs come from a man aged 45-60 years with acute or convalescent COVID-19. Each CDR3 is given with its conserved first and last residue. Rows may omit the clone size; those that give it use once, few, many or a size class.

CDR3: CASSLQGGQPQHF; V: TRBV7-2; size: .; J: TRBJ1-5
CDR3: CASSPRTSGSVYEQYF; V: TRBV5-1; size: few; J: TRBJ2-7
CDR3: CASRPPQAVYGYTF; V: TRBV6-5; size: .; J: TRBJ1-2
CDR3: CASSPGQNNYGYTF; V: TRBV18; size: .; J: TRBJ1-2
CDR3: CASSPRQADTQYF; V: TRBV27; size: .; J: TRBJ2-3
CDR3: CASTGEARGGYTF; V: TRBV30; size: .; J: TRBJ1-2
CDR3: CASSQGQAYEQYF; V: TRBV4-1; size: .; J: TRBJ2-7
CDR3: CASSTASGGYNEQFF; V: TRBV6-5; size: once; J: TRBJ2-1
CDR3: CASSWDRGNTEAFF; V: TRBV6-6; size: .; J: TRBJ1-1
CDR3: CASSLMLAGNGELFF; V: TRBV5-1; size: .; J: TRBJ2-2
CDR3: CASSPRGNSNQPQHF; V: TRBV18; size: .; J: TRBJ1-5
CDR3: CASSPPAGNEQFF; V: TRBV18; size: .; J: TRBJ2-1
CDR3: CASSFSLAGYNEQFF; V: TRBV28; size: once; J: TRBJ2-1
CDR3: CASSQERHYGYTF; V: TRBV14; size: .; J: TRBJ1-2
CDR3: CATSDWTGGRETQYF; V: TRBV24-1; size: .; J: TRBJ2-5
CDR3: CASSSRQGTYQETQYF; V: TRBV10-1; size: .; J: TRBJ2-5
CDR3: CATSDQKTGNNEQFF; V: TRBV24-1; size: .; J: TRBJ2-1
CDR3: CASSTRPAGDNQPQHF; V: TRBV23-1; size: .; J: TRBJ1-5
CDR3: CASSPDRAPQIYEQYF; V: TRBV6-6; size: .; J: TRBJ2-7
CDR3: CASSLVISENYEQYF; V: TRBV11-3; size: .; J: TRBJ2-7
CDR3: CASSKGQGWNGYTF; V: TRBV6-5; size: .; J: TRBJ1-2
CDR3: CASSSPIGRRTEAFF; V: TRBV6-5; size: .; J: TRBJ1-1